Described below is a single TCR beta chain sequence and its context. Authors' analysis steps: Reference gene primer amplification gave nucleated cell count estimates. The method was immunoSEQ multiplex PCR; TCRdb's version includes in-frame clones alone and lacks a portion of them. V and J calls and clone size are copied from that table; D and trimming were computed from the DNA. Here the sample spans roughly 150,000 clones, over 75% being singletons. The sample belongs to a study of blood T cell repertoires in COVID-19. Across the study: Samples of COVID-19 (acute and convalescent) were obtained from the United States, Italy and Spain. From T cells, B-cell-depleted T cells, or PBMCs came the material, which was cDNA or gDNA.

The receptor comes from a man between 65 and 85 years old with acute or convalescent COVID-19. The sample consisted of peripheral blood.

The CDR3 spells CAISTPGQLNEKLFF. In nucleotides, the CDR3 is TGTGCCATCAGTACGCCGGGACAACTTAATGAAAAACTGTTTTTT. The rearrangement joins TRBV10-3 to TRBJ1-4; a possible D gene is TRBD1 (6 bases). The CDR3 loop spans 15 amino acids. Trimming removed 5 bases at V and 4 bases at J, with 14 bases between. In germline, CDR1 is ENHRY, CDR2 SYGVKD.